The 10 T cell receptor beta chains reported below all come from one sample, sequenced in a study of cytomegalovirus exposure and HLA in healthy donors (dated by TCRdb to about 2017). The method was the immunoSEQ multiplex PCR assay. For the multiplex PCR, a mixture combining 60 forward primers for TCR Vbeta segments and 13 reverse primers for TCR Jbeta segments was used. Drawn from immuneACCESS, this table holds only the in-frame rearrangements with V and J called that TCRdb kept. Clones are partly lost; checked studies trace under half to an unresolved V gene and leave the rest unexplained. This sample holds about 160,000 clones; 81% were observed only once. The ten largest clonotypes hold around 1.9% of the sample. Sequenced: PBMCs. The receptors shown here come from a woman between 18 and 30 years old in good health and CMV-seronegative.

This sequence joins TRBV18 and TRBJ1-6; 7 nucleotides line up with TRBD1. Per germline, CDR1 KGHSH and CDR2 LQKENI. Losses at the gene ends were 5 bases for V and 8 bases for J; bases not matched to a gene: 9. This CDR3 has 15 residues. In DNA form, the CDR3 reads TGTGCCAGCTCAGACACGGGACAGAAGCATTCACCCCTCCACTTT. As protein: CASSDTGQKHSPLHF.

V and J are TRBV29-1 and TRBJ1-1; 7 bases fit TRBD1. Unmatched junction bases numbered 9, after V lost 5 bases and J lost 0 bases. Germline CDR1 is SQVTM and CDR2 is ANQGSEA. The CDR3 totals 15 residues. The DNA of the CDR3 is TGCAGCGTTTTAAGTGCAGGGGGTTTGAACACTGAAGCTTTCTTT. It encodes CSVLSAGGLNTEAFF.

In the case of this clone: The same CDR3 is also encoded by other DNA sequences in this sample. This rearrangement joins TRBV9 to TRBJ1-2; D may be TRBD1 (5 bases). CDR1 is SGDLS, CDR2 YYNGEE, per germline. The CDR3 sequence is 14 residues long. Trimming removed 4 bases from V and 5 bases from J, with 15 bases in between. The CDR3 sequence is CASSPGQGAYGYTF. The DNA of the CDR3 is TGTGCCAGCAGCCCCGGGCAGGGCGCTTATGGCTACACCTTC.

The V and J genes are TRBV7-3 and TRBJ2-3; 11 positions match TRBD2. V lost 3 bases and J lost 1; bases outside the gene matches: 3. Germline V gene data show CDR1 as SGHTA and CDR2 as FQGTGA. This CDR3 spans 16 amino acids. CDR3 region: CASSFSGGAGTDTQYF. The DNA for the CDR3 is TGTGCCAGCAGCTTTAGCGGGGGGGCCGGCACAGATACGCAGTATTTT.

V is TRBV4-1 and J is TRBJ2-1; 9 bases are shared with TRBD2. Germline V lookup: CDR1 MGHRA, CDR2 YSYEKL. CDR3 length: 16 residues. V lost 1 base and J lost 12; bases outside the gene matches: 13. CDR3 in amino acids: CASSQASGVPVLRQFF. The CDR3 region has the DNA TGCGCCAGCAGCCAAGCTAGCGGGGTGCCAGTGTTAAGGCAGTTCTTC.

This chain links TRBV29-1 with TRBJ2-7; TRBD1 aligns across 9 bases. CDR1 and CDR2 (germline): SQVTM, ANQGSEA. V gave up 3 bases and J gave up 2 bases; unmatched junction bases: 8. The CDR3 extends over 15 amino acids. DNA for the CDR3: TGCAGCGTTGAGGGCGGGACAGGGAACACCTACGAGCAGTACTTC. Protein product: CSVEGGTGNTYEQYF.

The V and J genes are TRBV19 and TRBJ2-7, with TRBD2 matching over 10 bases. The length of the CDR3 is 15 residues. The V and J ends lost 1 base and 4 bases, in that order; junction bases with no gene match: 4. Germline V CDR1 and CDR2: LNHDA, SQIVND (reference sequence). As DNA, the CDR3 is TGTGCCAGTAGTATAGCCACTAGCGGGATTTACGAGCAGTACTTC. Encoded protein: CASSIATSGIYEQYF.

The gene calls are TRBV2 and TRBJ2-7, with 7 positions matching TRBD1. This CDR3 has 13 residues. The V gene's germline CDR1 is SNHLY and CDR2 FYNNEI. V gave up 4 bases and J gave up 4 bases; unmatched junction bases: 4. CDR3 sequence reads: CASSGQGLYEQYF. Here the CDR3 DNA reads TGTGCCAGCAGTGGACAGGGATTATACGAGCAGTACTTC.

The rearrangement joins TRBV2 to TRBJ2-7; 8 bases align to TRBD1. The V gene's germline CDR1 is SNHLY and CDR2 FYNNEI. The ends lost 2 bases at V and 2 bases at J; junction bases unmatched: 5. The CDR3 sequence is 15 residues long. CDR3 loop: CASSERQGATYEQYF. The CDR3 DNA is TGTGCCAGCAGTGAAAGGCAGGGGGCCACCTACGAGCAGTACTTC.

About this clone: The sample has other DNA sequences that encode this CDR3 too. V gene TRBV7-2 combines with J gene TRBJ2-5; 7 bases line up with TRBD1. This CDR3 has 15 residues. V shed 1 base, J shed 4 bases, and the junction held 6 bases outside the gene matches. Germline V CDR1 and CDR2: SGHTA, FQGNSA. The CDR3 region is CASSLGGAGGETQYF. CDR3 nucleotide sequence: TGTGCCAGCAGCTTAGGGGGTGCAGGGGGAGAGACCCAGTACTTC.